This note documents a single T cell receptor beta chain sequence. Its antigen remains unidentified. The CDR3 loop spans 15 amino acids. The germline V and J ends were trimmed by 0 bases and 3 bases, with 13 bases remaining between them. Germline lookup yields CDR1 SGDLS and CDR2 YYNGEE. These data belong to a study of CD8+ T cells in alopecia areata. Study-level information: Tofacitinib treatment spanned 6 to 18 months, with 6 months off drug afterward. Study-wide points: Numerous clones, expanded in lesions, remained in scalp and blood during tofacitinib.

Sequencing relied on a cDNA template that was reverse transcribed from extracted RNA. Generated by immunoSEQ multiplex PCR, the TCRdb table keeps only in-frame clones and is missing some. The table includes 150,000 to 200,000 clones, roughly 60% detected once. The treatment was: oral pan-JAK inhibitor, 5-10 mg twice daily. V and J are TRBV9 and TRBJ2-7; possible D gene TRBD2, 5 bases. The sequence derives from a human donor with alopecia areata. This sample comprised CD4+ T cells sorted from blood, obtained at week 24, from a patient treated with tofacitinib. The CDR3 nucleotides read TGTGCCAGCAGCGTAGGCCCCCAAGGAGGCTACGAGCAGTACTTC. It codes for CASSVGPQGGYEQYF. Variable domain in full (rest from reference TRBV9 and TRBJ2-7): DSGVTQTPKHLITATGQRVTLRCSPRSGDLSVYWYQQSLDQGLQFLIQYYNGEERAKGNILERFSAQQFPDLHSELNLSSLELGDSALYFCASSVGPQGGYEQYFGPGTRLTVT.